This entry lists 7 T cell receptor beta chains sequenced from one sample in a study of blood T cells in healthy people across ages. Primers used in a second PCR of about 7 to 12 cycles were a sample-barcoded 5' primer and a J-beta primer mix. Each CDR3 protein gets one entry after TCRdb re-called the 5' RACE reads with MiXCR. The profile shows about 930,000 distinct CDR3 sequences, 25% to 30% of them singletons. The data were also submitted as part of a second study, on T cells of mothers and their children.

Sequencing was carried out using blood. These receptors all stem from a woman in her 40s in good health.

This clonotype showed up many times. This chain links TRBV29-1 with TRBJ1-5; TRBD1 matches at 9 bases. The CDR3 extends over 13 amino acids. J was trimmed by 2 bases and V by 5 bases; bases with no gene match: 1. CDR1 SQVTM and CDR2 ANQGSEA come from the germline V gene. The CDR3 here is CSVRTGGNQPQHF. CDR3 in DNA: TGCAGCGTTCGGACAGGGGGCAATCAGCCCCAGCATTTT. The full variable domain, in which reference TRBV29-1 and TRBJ1-5 provide the parts outside the CDR3, is SAVISQKPSRDICQRGTSLTIQCQVDSQVTMMFWYRQQPGQSLTLIATANQGSEATYESGFVIDKFPISRPNLTFSTLTVSNMSPEDSSIYLCSVRTGGNQPQHFGDGTRLSIL.

The table lists this clonotype with many counts. The rearrangement joins TRBV29-1 to TRBJ2-7; D unclear. CDR1 and CDR2 from the germline V gene are SQVTM and ANQGSEA. Between the trimmed V and J ends, which lost 6 bases and 3 bases, there was a span of 15 bases. This CDR3 has 13 residues. The CDR3 DNA is TGCAGCGTAGGACGTCCTCAGATCTACGAGCAGTACTTC. Translation gives CSVGRPQIYEQYF.

Remarks on this clonotype: One end of the junction varies from germline; a read error may be responsible. This rearrangement joins TRBV14 to TRBJ2-7, with D possibly TRBD2 on 6 matching bases. This CDR3 has 12 residues. Germline assignment: CDR1 SGHDN and CDR2 FVKESK. CDR3 region: CTSSPGVGEQYF. The DNA for the CDR3 is TGTACCAGCAGCCCGGGGGTCGGCGAGCAGTACTTC.

This clonotype occurred many times. The chain uses TRBV4-1 and TRBJ1-2, with 8 nucleotides matching TRBD1. The germline V gene has CDR1 MGHRA and CDR2 YSYEKL. V gave up 3 bases and J gave up 5 bases; unmatched junction bases: 8. This CDR3 contains 15 residues. CDR3 loop: CASSHLGQGGYGYTF. The DNA for the CDR3 is TGCGCCAGCAGCCATCTAGGACAGGGCGGATATGGCTACACCTTC.

In its sample, this clonotype was seen a few times. This rearrangement joins TRBV7-3 to TRBJ2-5; D possibly uses TRBD1 or TRBD2 (5 bases each). Trimming removed 5 bases at V and 5 bases at J, with 18 bases between. The CDR3 length is 15 residues. CDR1 and CDR2 from the germline V gene are SGHTA and FQGTGA. The CDR3: CASSPTKVGPETQYF. The CDR3 DNA is TGTGCCAGCAGCCCGACGAAAGTGGGACCCGAGACCCAGTACTTC.

V is TRBV29-1 and J is TRBJ1-2; D gene unclear. The CDR3 spans 15 residues. V lost 3 bases and J lost 2, with 16 bases in between. The germline V gene encodes CDR1 SQVTM and CDR2 ANQGSEA. For the CDR3, the DNA is TGCAGCGTTGATATGGCAGAGATGGAGAACTATGGCTACACCTTC. Its translation is CSVDMAEMENYGYTF.

This clonotype was seen ten or more times. The V gene is TRBV6-1, the J gene TRBJ2-3, with a possible D match to TRBD2 (6 bases). V was pared by 7 bases and J by 13 bases, with 18 bases between. Germline CDR1 and CDR2: MNHNS and SASEGT. The CDR3 loop spans 12 amino acids. The CDR3 DNA is TGTGCCAGCACCCCGTACAGTTCGGGGGAGTATTTT. Protein product: CASTPYSSGEYF.